The 8 T cell receptor beta chains presented below share a single source sample, sequenced in a study of beta chain features in type 1 diabetes. Since all of the isolated RNA was reverse transcribed, expressed TCRB transcripts were what got sequenced. Profiling relied on immunoSEQ multiplex PCR, and the TCRdb table lists in-frame clones only, not all of them. The sample lists hundreds of thousands of clones; roughly 8% were seen once. The source material was central memory CD4+ T cells from blood. These receptors were taken from a woman between 18 and 30 years old in good health.

This clone was found a few times. The chain uses TRBV4-1 and TRBJ2-3, with TRBD1 matching 10 bases. The CDR3 runs to 18 residues. V lost 2 bases and J lost 4; bases outside the gene matches: 12. Germline V gives CDR1 MGHRA, CDR2 YSYEKL. The CDR3 protein is CASSQRGFGTGAADTQYF. DNA for the CDR3: TGCGCCAGCAGCCAACGAGGATTTGGGACAGGGGCGGCAGATACGCAGTATTTT.

This clone came up a few times. The V call is TRBV9, the J call TRBJ1-4; D is undetermined. V was shortened by 4 bases and J by 14 bases, with 12 bases between the two germline ends. CDR1 and CDR2 (germline): SGDLS, YYNGEE. The CDR3 has 11 residues. CDR3 nucleotide sequence: TGTGCCAGCAGCCTTCAGCCCAGTCTGTTTTTT. Its translation: CASSLQPSLFF. Full variable domain (remainder filled in from reference TRBV9 and TRBJ1-4): DSGVTQTPKHLITATGQRVTLRCSPRSGDLSVYWYQQSLDQGLQFLIQYYNGEERAKGNILERFSAQQFPDLHSELNLSSLELGDSALYFCASSLQPSLFFGSGTQLSVL.

This chain uses TRBV18 with TRBJ1-2; D is ambiguous. This CDR3 comprises 14 residues. The V gene lost 0 bases and the J gene lost 6 bases, with 11 bases spanning the gap. In germline, CDR1 is KGHSH, CDR2 LQKENI. CDR3 in amino acids: CASSPPTTVNGYTF. The CDR3 DNA reads as TGTGCCAGCTCACCACCCACAACGGTGAATGGCTACACCTTC.

The chain uses TRBV9 and TRBJ2-5; D unresolved. The germline CDR1 and CDR2 sequences are SGDLS and YYNGEE. V lost 0 bases to trimming and J lost 4 bases, with 16 bases between them. The CDR3 sequence is 16 residues long. CDR3 DNA sequence: TGTGCCAGCAGCGTAGTTTTGGCGGACCTAATAGAGACCCAGTACTTC. Translating gives CASSVVLADLIETQYF.

The chain uses TRBV7-6 and TRBJ2-5, with 7 bases fitting TRBD2. This CDR3 region has 15 residues. The J segment lost 6 bases and the V segment lost 4 bases, leaving 11 bases of the junction unmatched. Germline-derived CDR1 and CDR2 are SGHVS and FNYEAQ. The CDR3 region has the DNA TGTGCCAGCAGCTCCCCTTTGACTAGCACGCAGACCCAGTACTTC. Amino acids: CASSSPLTSTQTQYF.

This clone has more than one count but fewer than ten. The chain uses TRBV5-4 and TRBJ2-7, with 7 bases that match TRBD1. Trimming removed 4 bases from V and 4 bases from J; junction bases left unmatched: 5. Germline CDR1 reads SGHNT; CDR2 reads YYREEE (reference sequence). The CDR3 has 13 amino acids. The CDR3 reads CASSRDRKYEQYF. Written as DNA, the CDR3 is TGTGCCAGCAGCCGGGACAGAAAGTACGAGCAGTACTTC.

There are a few counts of this clone. CDR3 residues: CASSLLETGRPGSNYEQYF. As DNA, the CDR3 is TGTGCCAGCAGTCTCCTTGAGACGGGGAGACCAGGGAGCAATTACGAGCAGTACTTC. The chain couples TRBV28 to TRBJ2-7; either TRBD1 or TRBD2 may supply D (5 bases each). The V end was cut by 5 bases, the J end by 4 bases, with 30 bases between. Germline assignment: CDR1 MDHEN and CDR2 SYDVKM. The length of the CDR3 is 19 residues.

The rearrangement uses TRBV7-2 and TRBJ2-2, with TRBD1 identical over 9 bases. J was trimmed by 6 bases and V by 5 bases; bases with no gene match: 10. The CDR3 length is 16 residues. Germline V CDR1 and CDR2: SGHTA, FQGNSA. DNA for the CDR3: TGTGCCAGCAGCCTCGAGACAGGGGGTTTCGCCGGGGAGCTGTTTTTT. It yields the protein CASSLETGGFAGELFF.